Below, one T cell receptor beta chain is given with its context. After re-calling the 5' RACE reads, TCRdb lists one entry per CDR3 protein, DNA absent. The sample table sets out roughly 330,000 distinct CDR3 sequences. This entry comes from a study of monozygotic twins with inflammatory bowel disease. CDR3 length: 16 amino acids. The V gene's germline CDR1 is LGHNA and CDR2 YSLEER. The clonotype originates from a human donor with ulcerative colitis or Crohn's disease, or a healthy co-twin of an affected twin (not recorded which). The sequencing input was blood. The chain couples TRBV4-3 to TRBJ1-3. The CDR3 loop reads CASSPGISLSRNTIYF.